This entry is about one TCR beta chain. This sample stems from a study of TIL therapy for anti-PD-1-resistant metastatic lung cancer. This was the immunoSEQ v3 assay. The repertoire was sequenced with immunoSEQ multiplex PCR; TCRdb's copy has only in-frame clones and lacks some. The sample contains tens of thousands of clones, roughly 84% of which appear only once. Indicated time point: pre-treatment sample, taken before nivolumab and TIL therapy. The ends were cut back, 10 bases at V and 4 bases at J, with 13 bases in the middle. Looked up from germline, CDR1 is MNHEY and CDR2 is SVGAGI. The CDR3 is made up of 12 amino acids.

The sequences come from blood, collected at baseline. The J gene is TRBJ1-2, the V gene TRBV6-5; D is unclear. The clonotype originates from a person between 25 and 79 years old with non-small cell lung cancer. For the CDR3, the DNA is TGTGCCACTTCGGGGTTCTCCTATGGCTACACCTTC. This gives the protein CATSGFSYGYTF.